The 20 T cell receptor beta chains reported below all come from one sample, sequenced in a study of blood T cell repertoires in COVID-19 (TCRdb year 2020). The library relied on the immunoSEQ multiplex PCR assay. Imported from immuneACCESS, the table was reduced by TCRdb to in-frame sequences with V and J called. These copies leave out some clones; in studies compared against another copy, an unresolved V gene accounts for under half, and the cause of the remainder is not known. This sample is represented by 110,000 to 150,000 clones; around four fifths of them were singletons. 5.5% to 7% of the sample comes from the top ten. Sequences were obtained from PBMCs or T cells enriched from blood (not recorded which). The origin of the receptors is a woman aged 45-60 years who had recovered from COVID-19.

This clone has just a few counts. V and J are TRBV18 and TRBJ1-6, with 7 bases matching TRBD1. After removal of 3 bases from V and 7 bases from J, the junction contained 3 bases not matched to a gene. Germline CDR1 and CDR2: KGHSH and LQKENI. The CDR3 runs 14 residues. CDR3 region: CASSPDRLNSPLHF. The CDR3 nucleotides read TGTGCCAGCTCACCGGACAGGTTAAATTCACCCCTCCACTTT.

The V call is TRBV5-4, the J call TRBJ2-5; 8 bases agree with TRBD1. The trim removed 4 bases at V and 5 bases at J, leaving 10 bases unmatched. Per germline, CDR1 SGHNT and CDR2 YYREEE (reference sequence). The CDR3 consists of 15 residues. CDR3 in amino acids: CASSLGAGGDETQYF. DNA of the CDR3: TGTGCCAGCAGCCTAGGGGCAGGGGGCGATGAGACCCAGTACTTC.

The CDR3 reads CASRGQNSYEQYV. The CDR3 DNA follows: TGTGCCAGCAGGGGGCAGAACTCCTACGAGCAGTACGTC. The V gene is TRBV28, the J gene TRBJ2-7; perhaps TRBD1 as D (5 bases). Trimming cost V 6 bases and J 0 bases, with 9 bases left between them. The CDR3 runs 13 residues. Germline V gene lookup returns CDR1 MDHEN and CDR2 SYDVKM.

This clone occurred once. J is TRBJ2-5 and V is TRBV5-1; a weak D match, TRBD2 (6 bases). Germline V gene data show CDR1 as SGHRS and CDR2 as YFSETQ. The V and J ends lost 5 bases and 5 bases respectively, with 19 bases between them. The CDR3 extends over 15 amino acids. CDR3 residues: CASRLGPTSSETQYF. The CDR3 DNA follows: TGCGCCAGCAGGTTAGGGCCGACTAGTTCGGAGACCCAGTACTTC.

CDR3 in DNA: TGTGCCAGCGGTCCCTGGGGGCGCACTGAAGCTTTCTTT. Its protein is CASGPWGRTEAFF. The chain has TRBV11-2 and TRBJ1-1, with D maybe TRBD1 (6 bases). The germline V gene encodes CDR1 SGHAT and CDR2 FQNNGV. The CDR3 has 13 amino acids. V gave up 8 bases and J gave up 4 bases, with 14 bases separating them.

J is TRBJ2-1 and V is TRBV3-1 (or the pseudogene TRBV3-2); TRBD2 agrees at 7 bases. Germline values: CDR1 LGHDT, CDR2 YNNKEL (reference sequence). J lost 5 bases, V lost 4 bases, and 11 bases had no gene match. The CDR3 spans 16 residues. The CDR3 loop is CASSPLAGTTNNEQFF. In DNA, the CDR3 is TGTGCCAGCAGCCCTCTTGCCGGGACTACTAACAATGAGCAGTTCTTC.

The chain joins TRBV29-1 to TRBJ2-5; D is possibly TRBD2 (5 bases). CDR1 is SQVTM and CDR2 is ANQGSEA in the germline V gene. V gave up 4 bases and J gave up 2 bases, with 8 bases separating them. The CDR3 spans 12 residues. CDR3 nucleotides: TGCAGCGTTGGTAGGGAGCAAGAGACCCAGTACTTC. Amino acid sequence: CSVGREQETQYF. Looking up the rest from reference TRBV29-1 and TRBJ2-5 gives the full variable domain: SAVISQKPSRDICQRGTSLTIQCQVDSQVTMMFWYRQQPGQSLTLIATANQGSEATYESGFVIDKFPISRPNLTFSTLTVSNMSPEDSSIYLCSVGREQETQYFGPGTRLLVL.

There are a few counts of this clone. Other DNA sequences in the sample encode the same CDR3. The chain has TRBV2 and TRBJ2-5; 8 bases agree with TRBD2. The CDR3 runs to 14 residues. Germline V gene sequence: CDR1 SNHLY, CDR2 FYNNEI. Trimming removed 5 bases from V and 5 bases from J; junction bases left unmatched: 7. The CDR3 DNA follows: TGTGCCAGCAGTCGCGGGGGGCGGGAGGAGACCCAGTACTTC. It codes for CASSRGGREETQYF.

Points on this clone: Other DNA sequences in this specimen translate into the identical CDR3. The chain couples TRBV11-3 to TRBJ1-1; D not certain. The CDR3 contains 13 residues. Trimming cost V 2 bases and J 5 bases, with 9 bases left between them. Germline V gives CDR1 SGHNT, CDR2 YENEEA. CDR3 loop: CASSLSGGTEAFF. For the CDR3, the DNA is TGTGCCAGCAGCTTATCAGGTGGGACTGAAGCTTTCTTT.

This clone has a handful of counts. The CDR3 nucleotides are TGTGCCATCAGATCGGAGCAGAACTATGGCTACACCTTC. Translation gives CAIRSEQNYGYTF. The chain links TRBV10-3 to TRBJ1-2, with unresolved D. The V gene lost 6 bases and the J gene lost 2 bases, with 10 bases spanning the gap. The CDR3 is 13 amino acids. Per germline, CDR1 ENHRY and CDR2 SYGVKD.

The chain couples TRBV7-2 to TRBJ2-5; D is ambiguous. The V and J ends lost 1 base and 4 bases respectively, with 10 bases between them. Germline lookup yields CDR1 SGHTA and CDR2 FQGNSA. The CDR3 covers 14 residues. The CDR3 DNA sequence: TGTGCCAGCAGCTTAGGAGCCAACCGAGAGACCCAGTACTTC. This sequence encodes CASSLGANRETQYF.

This rearrangement joins TRBV5-1 to TRBJ1-3, with 8 positions matching TRBD1. The CDR3 spans 18 residues. From germline, CDR1 is SGHRS and CDR2 YFSETQ. Trimming at V came to 0 bases and at J to 0 bases, leaving 8 bases not matched to a gene. This CDR3 is CASSLGAGTGVSGNTIYF. The DNA of the CDR3 is TGCGCCAGCAGCTTGGGAGCCGGGACAGGCGTCTCTGGAAACACCATATATTTT. Together with reference TRBV5-1 and TRBJ1-3, the CDR3 gives the full variable domain: KAGVTQTPRYLIKTRGQQVTLSCSPISGHRSVSWYQQTPGQGLQFLFEYFSETQRNKGNFPGRFSGRQFSNSRSEMNVSTLELGDSALYLCASSLGAGTGVSGNTIYFGEGSWLTVV.

The table lists this clone with a few counts. V is TRBV2 and J is TRBJ1-5; unclear D gene. Trimming removed 4 bases from V and 0 bases from J, with 13 bases in between. CDR1 and CDR2 from the germline V gene are SNHLY and FYNNEI. The CDR3 loop spans 16 amino acids. This chain's CDR3 is CASSGGRGFSNQPQHF. The DNA of the CDR3 is TGTGCCAGCAGTGGCGGCAGAGGTTTTAGCAATCAGCCCCAGCATTTT.

This chain connects TRBV5-1 to TRBJ1-3, with no clear D. The V gene lost 2 bases and the J gene lost 4 bases, with 10 bases spanning the gap. CDR1 and CDR2 (germline): SGHRS, YFSETQ. The length of the CDR3 is 14 residues. Here the CDR3 DNA reads TGCGCCAGCAGCTTATCGGTCTCCGGAAACACCATATATTTT. Protein: CASSLSVSGNTIYF.

This chain links TRBV3-1 (or the pseudogene TRBV3-2) with TRBJ1-2, with 7 bases fitting TRBD1. V lost 0 bases to trimming and J lost 0 bases; unmatched junction nucleotides: 7. CDR1 and CDR2 from the germline V gene are LGHDT and YNNKEL (reference sequence). This CDR3 region has 17 residues. The CDR3 region is CASSQDRDRITNYGYTF. The CDR3 DNA sequence: TGTGCCAGCAGCCAAGATAGGGACAGAATTACTAACTATGGCTACACCTTC.

The V call is TRBV4-1, the J call TRBJ2-4; D might be TRBD1 (5 bases). The CDR3 totals 14 residues. Germline V CDR1 and CDR2: MGHRA, YSYEKL. V gave up 4 bases and J gave up 3 bases, with 10 bases separating them. CDR3: CASSPREGKNIQYF. CDR3 in DNA: TGCGCCAGCAGCCCCAGGGAAGGCAAAAACATTCAGTACTTC.

V and J are TRBV6-4 and TRBJ1-2; D may be TRBD1 (6 bases). V was trimmed by 0 bases and J by 8 bases, leaving 13 bases between them. Germline values: CDR1 MRHNA, CDR2 SNTAGT. The CDR3 length is 14 residues. The DNA of the CDR3 is TGTGCCAGCAGTGACTCGGGGGGGCGCCGAGGCTACACCTTC. It is translated as CASSDSGGRRGYTF.

The chain employs TRBV4-1 and TRBJ1-5, with 8 bases aligning to TRBD1. The CDR3 runs 15 residues. Per the germline V gene, CDR1 is MGHRA and CDR2 is YSYEKL. The junction had 9 bases not matched to a gene; V was cut back by 4 bases and J by 7 bases. The CDR3 nucleotides read TGCGCCAGCAGCCCAGGGGAAAGACAGGGGCAGCCCCAGCATTTT. It encodes CASSPGERQGQPQHF.

The gene calls are TRBV12-3 or TRBV12-4 and TRBJ1-3, with D possibly being TRBD1 (5 bases). This CDR3 region has 13 residues. V shed 4 bases and J shed 8 bases, with 12 bases lying between them. The CDR3 loop is CASSSASQDTIYF. CDR3 in DNA: TGTGCCAGCAGTTCGGCCTCACAGGACACCATATATTTT.

The chain is built from TRBV7-2 and TRBJ2-7; D gene ambiguous. Germline V CDR1 and CDR2: SGHTA, FQGNSA. This CDR3 has 14 residues. V lost 1 base and J 3 bases, leaving 10 bases between the germline ends. CDR3 in amino acids: CASSLGGINYEQYF. For the CDR3, the DNA is TGTGCCAGCAGCTTAGGCGGCATCAACTACGAGCAGTACTTC. Together with reference TRBV7-2 and TRBJ2-7, the CDR3 gives the full variable domain: GAGVSQSPSNKVTEKGKDVELRCDPISGHTALYWYRQSLGQGLEFLIYFQGNSAPDKSGLPSDRFSAERTGGSVSTLTIQRTQQEDSAVYLCASSLGGINYEQYFGPGTRLTVT.